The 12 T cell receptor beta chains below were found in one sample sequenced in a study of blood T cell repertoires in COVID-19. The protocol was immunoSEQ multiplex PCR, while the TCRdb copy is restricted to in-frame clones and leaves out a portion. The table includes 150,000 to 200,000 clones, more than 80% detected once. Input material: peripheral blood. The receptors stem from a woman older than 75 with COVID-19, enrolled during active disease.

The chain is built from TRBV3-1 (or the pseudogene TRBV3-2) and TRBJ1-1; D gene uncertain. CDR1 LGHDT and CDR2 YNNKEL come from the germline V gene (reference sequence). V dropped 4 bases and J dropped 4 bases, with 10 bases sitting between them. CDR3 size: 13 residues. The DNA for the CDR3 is TGTGCCAGCAGCCGAGAGGGCGCCACTGAAGCTTTCTTT. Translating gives CASSREGATEAFF.

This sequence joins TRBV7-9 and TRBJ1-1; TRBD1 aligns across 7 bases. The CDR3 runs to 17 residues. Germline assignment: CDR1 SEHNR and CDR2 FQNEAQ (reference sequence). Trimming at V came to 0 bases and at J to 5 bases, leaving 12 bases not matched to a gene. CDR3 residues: CASSLAYTITGETEAFF. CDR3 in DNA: TGTGCCAGCAGCTTAGCGTATACTATAACAGGGGAGACTGAAGCTTTCTTT.

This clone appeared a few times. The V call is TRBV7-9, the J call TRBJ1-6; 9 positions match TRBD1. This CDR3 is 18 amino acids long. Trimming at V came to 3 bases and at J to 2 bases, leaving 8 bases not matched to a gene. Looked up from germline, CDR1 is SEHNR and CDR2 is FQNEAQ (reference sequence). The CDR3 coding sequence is TGTGCCAGCAGCTTTTCGCCGGGACAGGGACCCTATAATTCACCCCTCCACTTT. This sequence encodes CASSFSPGQGPYNSPLHF.

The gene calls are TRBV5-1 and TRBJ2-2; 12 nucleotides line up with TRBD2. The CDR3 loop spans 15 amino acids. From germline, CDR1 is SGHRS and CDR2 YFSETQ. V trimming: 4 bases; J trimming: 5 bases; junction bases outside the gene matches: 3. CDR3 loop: CASSLTSGGTGELFF. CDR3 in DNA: TGCGCCAGCAGCCTAACTAGCGGGGGGACCGGGGAGCTGTTTTTT.

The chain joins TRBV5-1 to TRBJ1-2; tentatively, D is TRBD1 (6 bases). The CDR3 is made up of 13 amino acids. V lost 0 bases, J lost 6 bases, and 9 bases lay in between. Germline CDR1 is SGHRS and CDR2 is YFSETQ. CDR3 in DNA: TGCGCCAGCAGCTTGGCAGGGGCCCATGGCTACACCTTC. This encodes CASSLAGAHGYTF.

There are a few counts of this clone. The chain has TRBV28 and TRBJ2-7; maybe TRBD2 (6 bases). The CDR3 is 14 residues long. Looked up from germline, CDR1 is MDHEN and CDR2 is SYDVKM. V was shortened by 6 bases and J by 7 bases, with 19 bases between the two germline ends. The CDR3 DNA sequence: TGTGCCAGCAGACCGGGACTCTCCTTTTTAGAGCAGTACTTC. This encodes CASRPGLSFLEQYF.

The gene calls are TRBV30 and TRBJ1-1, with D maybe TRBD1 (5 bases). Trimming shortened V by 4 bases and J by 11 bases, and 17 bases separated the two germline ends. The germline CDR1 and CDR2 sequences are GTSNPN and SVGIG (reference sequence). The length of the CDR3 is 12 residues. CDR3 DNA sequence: TGTGCCTGGAAGGGGATGGGGATTGGGGCTTTCTTT. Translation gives CAWKGMGIGAFF. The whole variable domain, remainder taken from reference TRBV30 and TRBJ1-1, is SQTIHQWPATLVQPVGSPLSLECTVEGTSNPNLYWYRQAAGRGLQLLFYSVGIGQISSEVPQNLSASRPQDRQFILSSKKLLLSDSGFYLCAWKGMGIGAFFGQGTRLTVV.

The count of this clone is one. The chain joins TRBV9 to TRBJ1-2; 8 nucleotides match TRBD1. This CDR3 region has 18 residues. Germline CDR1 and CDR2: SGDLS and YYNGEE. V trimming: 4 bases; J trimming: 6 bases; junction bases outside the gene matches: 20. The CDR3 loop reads CASSSRDRPFKSVDGYTF. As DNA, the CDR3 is TGTGCCAGCAGCTCACGGGACAGGCCCTTTAAGTCCGTGGATGGCTACACCTTC.

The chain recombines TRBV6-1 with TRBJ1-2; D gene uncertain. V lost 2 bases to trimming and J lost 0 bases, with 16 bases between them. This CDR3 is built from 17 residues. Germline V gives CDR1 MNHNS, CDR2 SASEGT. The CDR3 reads CASSEIRELKTNYGYTF. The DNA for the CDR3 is TGTGCCAGCAGTGAAATTCGGGAGCTGAAGACTAACTATGGCTACACCTTC.

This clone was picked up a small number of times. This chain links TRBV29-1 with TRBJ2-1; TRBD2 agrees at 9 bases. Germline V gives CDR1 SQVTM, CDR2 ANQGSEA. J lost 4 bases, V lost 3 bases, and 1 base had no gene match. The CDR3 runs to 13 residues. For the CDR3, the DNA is TGCAGCGTTGAGGGACTAGCATACAATGAGCAGTTCTTC. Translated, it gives CSVEGLAYNEQFF.

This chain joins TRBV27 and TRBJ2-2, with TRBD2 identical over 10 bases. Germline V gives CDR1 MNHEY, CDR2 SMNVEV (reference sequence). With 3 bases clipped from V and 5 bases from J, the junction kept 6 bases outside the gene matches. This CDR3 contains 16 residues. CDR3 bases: TGTGCCAGCAGTTTTATAGGACTAGCGGAAACCGGGGAGCTGTTTTTT. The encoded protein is CASSFIGLAETGELFF.

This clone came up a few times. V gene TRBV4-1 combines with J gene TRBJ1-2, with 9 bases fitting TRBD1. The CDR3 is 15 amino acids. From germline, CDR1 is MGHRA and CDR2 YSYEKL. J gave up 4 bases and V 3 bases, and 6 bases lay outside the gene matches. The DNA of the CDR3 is TGCGCCAGCAGCCAGCAACAGGGGGCGGTCTATGGCTACACCTTC. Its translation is CASSQQQGAVYGYTF.